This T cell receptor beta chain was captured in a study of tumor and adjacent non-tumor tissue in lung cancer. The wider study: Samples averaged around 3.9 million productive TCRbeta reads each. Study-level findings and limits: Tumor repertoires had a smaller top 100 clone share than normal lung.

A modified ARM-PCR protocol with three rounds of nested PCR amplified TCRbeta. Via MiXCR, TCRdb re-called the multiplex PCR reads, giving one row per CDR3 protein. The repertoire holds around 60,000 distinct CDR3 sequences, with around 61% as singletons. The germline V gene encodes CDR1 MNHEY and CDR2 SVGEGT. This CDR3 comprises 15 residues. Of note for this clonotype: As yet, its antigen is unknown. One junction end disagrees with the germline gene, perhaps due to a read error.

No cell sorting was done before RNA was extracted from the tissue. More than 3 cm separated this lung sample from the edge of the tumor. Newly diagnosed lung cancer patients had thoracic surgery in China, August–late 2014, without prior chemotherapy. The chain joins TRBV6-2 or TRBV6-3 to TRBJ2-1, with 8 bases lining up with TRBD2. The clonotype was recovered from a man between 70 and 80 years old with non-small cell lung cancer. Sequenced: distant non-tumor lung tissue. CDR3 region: CANTKAGVAYNEQFF. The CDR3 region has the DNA TGCGCCAACACCAAAGCGGGAGTGGCCTACAATGAGCAGTTCTTC.